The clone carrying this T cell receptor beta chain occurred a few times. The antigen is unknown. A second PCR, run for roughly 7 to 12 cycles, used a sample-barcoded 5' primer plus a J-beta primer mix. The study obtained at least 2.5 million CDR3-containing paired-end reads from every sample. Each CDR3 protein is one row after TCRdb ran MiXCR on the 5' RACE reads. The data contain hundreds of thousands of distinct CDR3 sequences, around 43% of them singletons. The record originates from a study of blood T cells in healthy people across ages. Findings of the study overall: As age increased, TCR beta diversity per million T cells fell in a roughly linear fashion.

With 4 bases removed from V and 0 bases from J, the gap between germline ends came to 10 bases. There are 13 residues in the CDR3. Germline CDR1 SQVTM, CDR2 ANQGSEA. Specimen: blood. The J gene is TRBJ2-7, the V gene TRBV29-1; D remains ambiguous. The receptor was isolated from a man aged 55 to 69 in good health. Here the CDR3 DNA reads TGCAGCGTTGGGGATCTAGTCTCCTACGAGCAGTACTTC. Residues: CSVGDLVSYEQYF.